This TCR beta chain is from a study of shared clonotypes between healthy human individuals (dated by TCRdb to 2019 to 2021). Study-level background: The cohort included a few men and two women between 18 and 49 years of age. Between about 0.85 and 9.5 billion PBMCs per donor were obtained by leukapheresis. To increase sequencing depth and limit assay-specific biases, different laboratories used diverse techniques to prepare libraries and sequence TCR repertoires. For each donor, CD4 naive and CD4 memory were each given three plates, CD8 naive was given two plates, and CD8 memory was given one plate. The study deeply sequenced blood TCR repertoires of five healthy adults to estimate repertoire size and the extent of clonotype sharing between individuals. The investigation overall reported the following: Incomplete sequencing was indicated by rarefaction of sorted-subset datasets, despite the large sequencing depth. About 5% of naive CD4, 3.5% of naive CD8, approximately 2.2% of memory CD4, and less than 0.45% of memory CD8 clonotypes were shared across several donors. Pairwise subsampling led to the expectation that sequencing depth would affect the degree of clonotype sharing among donors. Only blood was sampled, and tissue TCR repertoires likely differ from those in blood. Larger estimated clonotype richness was generally found for naive subsets than for memory subsets. Higher generation probabilities were observed for clonotypes shared by all four sorted-subset donors than for non-shared clonotypes. The genetic and exposure-history diversity represented was limited by the small number of donors.

Using the deep immunoSEQ assay, multiplex PCR amplified TCR CDR3 regions from genomic DNA. Genomic DNA extracted from each cell subset was distributed evenly over all wells of several immunoSEQ 96-well plates, and each plate served as one replicate. For sorted subsets, each replicate PCR was loaded with approximately 190 ng genomic DNA, equivalent to approximately 27,000 T cell genomes. Purified libraries were measured with a Qubit 3.0 fluorometer, size-checked on a Bioanalyzer 2100, and measured again with the KAPA Library Quantification kit. Each immunoSEQ 96-well plate was sequenced on its own single-read 150-cycle Illumina NextSeq 550 flow cell. Per the source publication's procedure: Because the immunoSEQ output included only junctional sequences and no quality scores, the filtering could not be the same as the filtering used for full-length reads. To assign V/J genes and CDR3, sequences were annotated using PyIR, a Python wrapper for IgBLAST v1.9, with IMGT germline references. Any read was removed if the V/J assignment was weak (E-value above 1e-6), the CDR3 was missing, or the read contained stop codons, out-of-frame junctions, or ambiguous translated residues. V3J clonotypes were defined as sequences sharing the same inferred V gene, J gene, and CDR3 amino acid sequence. The percentage overlap between two repertoires was calculated by dividing the number of shared unique clonotypes by the size of the smaller repertoire. RTK rarefaction, the Chao1 estimator, and Recon v2.1 estimates of unobserved clonotypes were used to assess repertoire richness. For all TCRbeta clonotypes obtained by the gDNA method from a handful of donors, generation probabilities were computed with OLGA. As stored in TCRdb, this immuneACCESS dataset retains in-frame rearrangements with V and J assigned. A fraction of the clones does not appear; measured against another copy, unresolved V genes explain less than half of the discrepancy, and the remainder lacks a known reason. The DNA was the basis for D and trimming; V, J and clone size are from that table. This sample comprises about 2.3 million clones, approximately 95% of them detected only once. The ten biggest clones cover about 0.41% of the sample.

Of note for this clone: Its specific antigen is unknown. No base quality values were provided; no much bigger clone lies one nucleotide off.

V is cut back by 4 bases and J by 5 bases, with 4 bases in the junction unmatched. Inclusive of the bounding cysteine and phenylalanine, the CDR3 is 13 residues long. The only DNA kept is the CDR3, 39 bases in frame from the first base. The germline V gene gives CDR1 as SNHLY and CDR2 as FYNNEI. The donors were healthy, HIV-negative adults who had no recently reported acute infections or vaccinations. Every donor was a Caucasian adult residing in Nashville, Tennessee, USA. CD4+ T cells were enriched by magnetic negative selection, after which naive cells were positively selected on CD45RA and the negative fraction was taken as the memory subset. After blood collection by leukapheresis, PBMCs were isolated using Ficoll-Histopaque density gradient centrifugation and then cryopreserved in the vapor phase of liquid nitrogen. Purity and quantity of every magnetically sorted T cell population were checked by analytical flow cytometry. Genomic DNA was isolated from every sorted fraction and measured by UV absorbance on a Nanodrop 2000c.

What was sequenced was naive CD4+ T cells from PBMCs. In the paper's terms, the cell subset or site label means: CD45RA+ positively selected. This TCR was recovered from a man between 18 and 29 years old in good health. Some clones in this sample may be carry-over from other donors' samples. The V and J genes are TRBV2 and TRBJ2-5, with 7 bases aligning to TRBD1. Here is the DNA: TGTGCCAGCAGTGTGCCGGGACAGGAGACCCAGTACTTC. Its protein product is CASSVPGQETQYF. The entire variable domain, with the stretches around the CDR3 drawn from the reference TRBV2 and TRBJ2-5 proteins, is EPEVTQTPSHQVTQMGQEVILRCVPISNHLYFYWYRQILGQKVEFLVSFYNNEISEKSEIFDDQFSVERPDGSNFTLKIRSTKLEDSAMYFCASSVPGQETQYFGPGTRLLVL.